The 21 T cell receptor beta chains in this list originate from one sample, sequenced in a study of identical twins (dated by TCRdb to 2016 to 2017). Libraries were constructed by 5' RACE. TCRdb names Illumina HiSeq 2000 as the instrument used. The raw public data were reprocessed by TCRdb itself: fastp quality trimming at Q25, MiXCR clonotype calling, in-frame beta chains only. Rows are unified per CDR3 protein, each entry keeping the most common DNA and genes. Within this sample are around 230,000 distinct CDR3 sequences, with approximately 5.9% of them counted one time only. The biggest ten clones account for roughly 14% of the sample. This same sample was also part of a study on T cells expressing NK-cell markers.

The sequenced sample was CD8+ T cells sorted from blood. The receptor source for this set is a woman aged 18 to 35 in good health.

Ten or more counts support this clonotype. The chain joins TRBV12-3 or TRBV12-4 to TRBJ2-1; the match to TRBD1 covers 9 bases. The V segment lost 5 bases and the J segment 2 bases; nucleotides outside the gene matches: 4. The CDR3 has 15 amino acids. This chain's CDR3 is CASSLGDRAYNEQFF. CDR3 in DNA: TGTGCCAGCAGTCTGGGGGACAGGGCCTACAATGAGCAGTTCTTC.

This clonotype has at least ten counts. The V gene is TRBV18, the J gene TRBJ2-7; D not certain. The length of the CDR3 is 13 residues. V was pared by 3 bases and J by 2 bases, with 8 bases between. Germline V gives CDR1 KGHSH, CDR2 LQKENI. CDR3 bases: TGTGCCAGCTCACCGCCACAAACCTACGAGCAGTACTTC. Its protein is CASSPPQTYEQYF.

This clonotype occurred a few times. The chain employs TRBV18 and TRBJ2-5; D not resolved. V lost 3 bases to trimming and J lost 5 bases, with 22 bases between them. This CDR3 has 17 amino acids. Germline CDR1 is KGHSH and CDR2 is LQKENI. CDR3 region: CASSPRSQFRSRETQYF. For the CDR3, the DNA is TGTGCCAGCTCACCGCGGTCTCAGTTCAGAAGCCGGGAGACCCAGTACTTC.

This clonotype has only a few counts. The chain couples TRBV6-1 to TRBJ1-5, with TRBD1 identical over 8 bases. The germline CDR1 and CDR2 sequences are MNHNS and SASEGT. This CDR3 region has 14 residues. V was clipped by 8 bases and J by 2 bases; unmatched bases: 5. CDR3 in amino acids: CASFGQGRNQPQHF. In nucleotides, the CDR3 is TGTGCCAGCTTTGGACAGGGCCGCAATCAGCCCCAGCATTTT.

This clonotype appeared a few times. This chain uses TRBV12-3 or TRBV12-4 with TRBJ2-2; TRBD2 matches at 13 bases. Trimming removed 5 bases from V and 6 bases from J; junction bases left unmatched: 6. This CDR3 comprises 16 residues. The CDR3: CASSDRTSGGPGELFF. The CDR3 bases are TGTGCCAGCAGTGATAGGACTAGCGGGGGACCCGGGGAGCTGTTTTTT.

As regards this clonotype: A much larger clonotype is one base distant, so this may be a read error. This chain connects TRBV13 to TRBJ1-1, with D hard to call. CDR1 and CDR2 (germline): PRHDT, FYEKMQ (reference sequence). This CDR3 comprises 12 residues. The CDR3 reads CASSLANAEAFF. The CDR3 coding sequence is TGTGCCAGCAGCTTAGCGAACGCTGAAGCTTTCTTT.

This clonotype has at least ten counts. J is TRBJ2-7 and V is TRBV10-1; D is undetermined. Germline CDR1 reads WNHNN; CDR2 reads SYGVQD (reference sequence). This CDR3 region has 13 residues. V shed 0 bases and J shed 7 bases, with 10 bases lying between them. The CDR3 loop is CASSESVIGEQYF. For the CDR3, the DNA is TGCGCCAGCAGTGAGTCTGTGATTGGGGAGCAGTACTTC.

This clonotype was counted at least ten times. The V and J genes are TRBV4-1 and TRBJ2-3; unclear D gene. The CDR3 sequence is 14 residues long. In germline, CDR1 is MGHRA, CDR2 YSYEKL. Trimming removed 1 base from V and 0 bases from J, with 5 bases in between. CDR3 DNA: TGCGCCAGCAGCCAAGTACCTAGCACAGATACGCAGTATTTT. Translating it yields CASSQVPSTDTQYF.

J is TRBJ2-5 and V is TRBV6-1; possible D gene TRBD1, 5 bases. This CDR3 region has 15 residues. V lost 6 bases and J 5 bases, leaving 19 bases between the germline ends. The germline CDR1 and CDR2 sequences are MNHNS and SASEGT. CDR3 coding DNA: TGTGCCAGCAGAGAGCAGACAGCGCGGTGGGAGACCCAGTACTTC. This sequence encodes CASREQTARWETQYF.

The chain joins TRBV19 to TRBJ2-1; possibly TRBD2 for D (5 bases). Trimming stripped 7 bases from V and 4 bases from J, with 17 bases between. The CDR3 sequence is 15 residues long. The germline CDR1 and CDR2 sequences are LNHDA and SQIVND (reference sequence). Here the CDR3 reads CASTGDPSPYNEQFF. In nucleotides, the CDR3 is TGTGCCAGTACCGGGGATCCTTCCCCTTACAATGAGCAGTTCTTC.

This sequence joins TRBV27 and TRBJ2-1; D might be TRBD2 (5 bases). The V end was cut by 1 base, the J end by 7 bases, with 11 bases between. Germline values: CDR1 MNHEY, CDR2 SMNVEV (reference sequence). CDR3 length: 14 residues. The CDR3 here is CASSLYPSGNEQFF. The CDR3 nucleotides read TGTGCCAGCAGTTTATATCCCAGCGGAAATGAGCAGTTCTTC.

V and J are TRBV6-2 or TRBV6-3 and TRBJ2-3, with unresolved D. The V gene's germline CDR1 is MNHEY and CDR2 SVGEGT. The CDR3 extends over 15 amino acids. Trimming removed 0 bases at V and 6 bases at J, with 13 bases between. The CDR3: CASSYSRLAPDTQYF. In DNA form, the CDR3 reads TGTGCCAGCAGTTACTCGAGGCTCGCACCCGATACGCAGTATTTT.

The J gene is TRBJ2-1, the V gene TRBV9; TRBD2 agrees at 9 bases. V shed 2 bases and J 7 bases; nucleotides not matched to a gene: 10. The CDR3 loop spans 16 amino acids. Germline values: CDR1 SGDLS, CDR2 YYNGEE. Here the CDR3 DNA reads TGTGCCAGCAGCGTGGGGCGGGGGGGCCGCTATAATGAGCAGTTCTTC. This sequence encodes CASSVGRGGRYNEQFF.

The chain combines TRBV7-9 with TRBJ1-1, with D possibly TRBD1 on 5 matching bases. The ends were cut back, 5 bases at V and 3 bases at J, with 16 bases in the middle. This CDR3 comprises 15 residues. Germline V CDR1 and CDR2: SEHNR, FQNEAQ (reference sequence). The chain's CDR3 is CASSPSGGEDTEAFF. The CDR3 nucleotides are TGTGCCAGCAGCCCTAGTGGGGGGGAGGACACTGAAGCTTTCTTT.

This clonotype was seen more than once but under ten times. This chain's CDR3 is CASSQAAGEYKLDEQFF. CDR3 sequence (DNA): TGCGCCAGCAGCCAAGCCGCTGGGGAGTACAAGTTAGATGAGCAGTTCTTC. The V call is TRBV4-3, the J call TRBJ2-1; possible D gene TRBD2, 5 bases. This CDR3 spans 17 amino acids. Germline V gene sequence: CDR1 LGHNA, CDR2 YSLEER. The ends were cut back, 1 base at V and 8 bases at J, with 21 bases in the middle.

This clonotype was recorded many times. The V call is TRBV5-1, the J call TRBJ2-1; 8 nucleotides align to TRBD1. The germline V gene encodes CDR1 SGHRS and CDR2 YFSETQ. The CDR3 sequence is 15 residues long. V was pared by 5 bases and J by 4 bases, with 8 bases of the junction left unmatched. The CDR3 nucleotides read TGCGCCAGCAGACCCAGACAGGGGATGTACAATGAGCAGTTCTTC. Its protein product is CASRPRQGMYNEQFF.

This clonotype was counted a few times. The chain is built from TRBV10-3 and TRBJ1-5; no reliable D call. Trimming shortened V by 3 bases and J by 0 bases, and 9 bases separated the two germline ends. Germline V gene lookup returns CDR1 ENHRY and CDR2 SYGVKD. The CDR3 loop spans 15 amino acids. The CDR3 here is CAISDTGTSNQPQHF. CDR3 DNA: TGTGCCATCAGTGATACCGGAACTAGCAATCAGCCCCAGCATTTT.

The chain carries TRBV6-1 and TRBJ2-1, with 11 bases identical to TRBD2. V trimming: 6 bases; J trimming: 7 bases; junction bases outside the gene matches: 5. This CDR3 has 14 residues. Germline loops: CDR1 MNHNS, CDR2 SASEGT. The CDR3 region has the DNA TGTGCCAGCAGACTAGCGGGAGCTGCAAATGAGCAGTTCTTC. Translated, it gives CASRLAGAANEQFF.

This chain links TRBV4-1 with TRBJ1-3; D ambiguous. Trimming pared 5 bases from V and 0 bases from J, leaving 11 bases between. Germline assignment: CDR1 MGHRA and CDR2 YSYEKL. The CDR3 has 15 amino acids. CDR3 region: CASSYSVNSGNTIYF. The CDR3 DNA reads TGCGCCAGCAGCTACAGCGTTAACTCTGGAAACACCATATATTTT.

This clonotype was seen only a few times. The chain is built from TRBV7-9 and TRBJ2-1; D may be TRBD2 (6 bases). Germline CDR1 reads SEHNR; CDR2 reads FQNEAQ (reference sequence). The V and J ends lost 1 base and 4 bases respectively, with 8 bases between them. CDR3 length: 14 residues. In DNA form, the CDR3 reads TGTGCCAGCAGCTTAGTGCGGGATTACAATGAGCAGTTCTTC. It is translated as CASSLVRDYNEQFF.

The V and J genes are TRBV13 and TRBJ1-1; D gene uncertain. Germline-derived CDR1 and CDR2 are PRHDT and FYEKMQ (reference sequence). This CDR3 comprises 12 residues. V dropped 5 bases and J dropped 7 bases, with 11 bases sitting between them. The CDR3: CASSPGLGEAFF. The CDR3, as DNA: TGTGCCAGCAGCCCGGGCTTAGGTGAAGCTTTCTTT.